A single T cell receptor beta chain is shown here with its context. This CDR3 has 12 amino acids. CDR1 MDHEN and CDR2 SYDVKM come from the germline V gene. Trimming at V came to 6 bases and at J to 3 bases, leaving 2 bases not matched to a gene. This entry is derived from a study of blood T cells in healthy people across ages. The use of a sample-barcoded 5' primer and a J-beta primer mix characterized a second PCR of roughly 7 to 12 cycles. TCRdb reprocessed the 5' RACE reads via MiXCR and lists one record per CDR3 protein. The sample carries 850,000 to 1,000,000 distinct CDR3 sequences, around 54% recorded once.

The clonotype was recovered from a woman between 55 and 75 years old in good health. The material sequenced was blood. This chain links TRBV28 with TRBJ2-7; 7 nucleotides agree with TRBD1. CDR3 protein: CASRGTDYEQYF. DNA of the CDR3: TGTGCCAGCAGGGGGACAGACTACGAGCAGTACTTC.